These T cell receptor beta chains were read from a single sample in a study of control samples from healthy donors and cancer patients. TCRdb's copy holds only in-frame clones and misses some; the assay was immunoSEQ multiplex PCR. The sample lists 85,000 to 120,000 clones, about 90% occurring once. Material: blood. These receptors all stem from a young woman in good health. Each CDR3 is given with its conserved first and last residue. D genes are given only for firm matches. Clone size is shown for a subset of rows, as once, few, many or a class of expanded clone.

>TRBV3-1/TRBV3-2|few|TRBJ2-7|.
CASSQDLTDRSSYEQYF
TGTGCCAGCAGCCAAGACTTAACGGACAGATCTTCCTACGAGCAGTACTTC
>TRBV7-9|.|TRBJ2-7|TRBD1
CASSSAGQGTHEQYF
TGTGCCAGCAGCTCCGCGGGACAGGGGACCCACGAGCAGTACTTC
>TRBV7-9|.|TRBJ2-7|TRBD1
CASSYGTGGSYEQYF
TGTGCCAGCAGCTACGGGACAGGGGGGTCCTACGAGCAGTACTTC
>TRBV9|.|TRBJ2-7|.
CASSVDGSYEQYF
TGTGCCAGCAGCGTAGACGGGAGCTACGAGCAGTACTTC
>TRBV7-2|.|TRBJ2-3|.
CASSLVAADTQYF
TGTGCCAGCAGCTTAGTGGCGGCGGATACGCAGTATTTT
>TRBV6-5|.|TRBJ1-1|.
CATNRQAYTEAFF
TGTGCCACCAATAGGCAGGCATACACTGAAGCTTTCTTT
>TRBV14|.|TRBJ1-6|TRBD1
CASSPHRGDYSPLHF
TGTGCCAGCAGCCCCCACAGGGGGGATTATTCACCCCTCCACTTT
>TRBV7-2|.|TRBJ2-1|.
CASSLDSSYNEQFF
TGTGCCAGCAGCCTTGACAGCTCCTACAATGAGCAGTTCTTC
>TRBV4-1|.|TRBJ2-7|.
CASSQIQGSYEQYF
TGCGCCAGCAGCCAAATACAGGGCTCCTACGAGCAGTACTTC
>TRBV20-1|.|TRBJ1-5|TRBD1
CSASRQGKVRQPQHF
TGCAGTGCTAGTAGACAGGGAAAGGTTCGACAGCCCCAGCATTTT
>TRBV6-2/TRBV6-3|.|TRBJ1-5|.
CASSYSGISRVGQPQHF
TGTGCCAGCAGTTACTCCGGGATCAGCCGGGTTGGTCAGCCCCAGCATTTT
>TRBV6-2/TRBV6-3|.|TRBJ1-3|TRBD1
CASSKRTGENTIYF
TGTGCCAGCAGTAAACGGACAGGGGAAAACACCATATATTTT
>TRBV3-1/TRBV3-2|once|TRBJ1-4|.
CASSQEGATNEKLFF
TGTGCCAGCAGCCAAGAGGGAGCAACTAATGAAAAACTGTTTTTT
>TRBV19|once|TRBJ2-1|TRBD1
CASSGRQGYYNEQFF
TGTGCCAGTAGTGGCCGACAGGGCTACTACAATGAGCAGTTCTTC
>TRBV28|.|TRBJ1-1|.
CASSRAIEAFF
TGTGCCAGCAGTAGGGCAATTGAAGCTTTCTTT
>TRBV4-3|.|TRBJ2-1|TRBD2
CASSRYHQRGTPNEQFF
TGCGCCAGCAGCCGATACCACCAGCGGGGGACCCCCAATGAGCAGTTCTTC
>TRBV14|.|TRBJ1-1|.
CASSQDLGTEAFF
TGTGCCAGCAGCCAAGACCTGGGCACTGAAGCTTTCTTT
>TRBV6-5|.|TRBJ1-1|.
CASSYRVRGNTEAFF
TGTGCCAGCAGTTACAGGGTACGGGGGAACACTGAAGCTTTCTTT
>TRBV25-1|once|TRBJ2-7|.
CASSESGQAPSYEQYF
TGTGCCAGCAGTGAATCTGGCCAGGCGCCTTCCTACGAGCAGTACTTC
>TRBV6-4|.|TRBJ1-5|TRBD1
CASSGTGYQPQHF
TGTGCCAGCAGCGGGACAGGGTATCAGCCCCAGCATTTT
>TRBV10-3|.|TRBJ2-7|.
CAISELANEQYF
TGTGCCATCAGTGAACTAGCTAACGAGCAGTACTTC
>TRBV7-8|.|TRBJ2-7|.
CASSVFGSVYYEQYF
TGTGCCAGCAGCGTCTTCGGCTCCGTGTATTACGAGCAGTACTTC
>TRBV3-1/TRBV3-2|.|TRBJ2-3|.
CASLGGATDTQYF
TGTGCCAGCCTGGGGGGGGCCACAGATACGCAGTATTTT
>TRBV6-4|.|TRBJ1-4|.
CASSIDFVHPTNEKLFF
TGTGCCAGCAGTATCGATTTCGTGCACCCAACTAATGAAAAACTGTTTTTT
>TRBV12-5|.|TRBJ2-1|.
CASGLKGLVWFF
TGTGCTAGTGGTTTGAAGGGCTTGGTATGGTTCTTC
>TRBV3-1/TRBV3-2|.|TRBJ2-7|TRBD2
CASSGLAGLLLTYEQYF
TGTGCCAGCAGCGGGCTAGCGGGGCTTCTACTTACTTACGAGCAGTACTTC
>TRBV10-1|once|TRBJ2-2|TRBD1
CASSEPDRGSNTGELFF
TGCGCCAGCAGTGAGCCCGACAGGGGAAGCAACACCGGGGAGCTGTTTTTT
>TRBV6-5|.|TRBJ1-2|TRBD1
CASSWTGTGYTF
TGTGCCAGCAGTTGGACAGGGACTGGCTACACCTTC
>TRBV25-1|.|TRBJ2-5|.
CASSEPGRGGETQYF
TGTGCCAGCAGTGAACCCGGACGTGGGGGAGAGACCCAGTACTTC
>TRBV6-5|once|TRBJ2-1|TRBD2
CASSSKLAGEQFF
TGTGCCAGCAGTTCTAAGCTAGCGGGGGAGCAGTTCTTC